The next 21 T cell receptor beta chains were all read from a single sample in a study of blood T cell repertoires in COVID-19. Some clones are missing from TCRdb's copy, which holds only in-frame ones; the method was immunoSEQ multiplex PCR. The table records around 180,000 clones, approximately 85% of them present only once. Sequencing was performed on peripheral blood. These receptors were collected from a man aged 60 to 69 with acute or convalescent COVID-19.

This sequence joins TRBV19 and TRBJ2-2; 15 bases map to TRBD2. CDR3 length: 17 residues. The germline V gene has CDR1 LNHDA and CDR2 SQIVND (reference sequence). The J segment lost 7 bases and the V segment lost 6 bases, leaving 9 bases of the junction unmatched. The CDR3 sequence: CASSRTSGRASGGELFF. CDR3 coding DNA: TGTGCCAGTAGCCGGACTAGCGGGAGGGCCTCTGGCGGGGAGCTGTTTTTT.

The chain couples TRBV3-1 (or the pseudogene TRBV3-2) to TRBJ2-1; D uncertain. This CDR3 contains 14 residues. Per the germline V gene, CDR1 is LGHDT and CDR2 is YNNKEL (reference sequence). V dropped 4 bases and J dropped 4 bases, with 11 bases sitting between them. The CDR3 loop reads CASSPSGDYNEQFF. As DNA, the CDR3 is TGTGCCAGCAGCCCCTCTGGAGATTACAATGAGCAGTTCTTC.

The CDR3 nucleotides are TGTGCCAGCAGCTTAGGGTGGACTAGCGGGACTAGCTCCTACGAGCAGTACTTC. Residues: CASSLGWTSGTSSYEQYF. The chain has TRBV7-2 and TRBJ2-7; 12 nucleotides match TRBD2. This CDR3 comprises 18 residues. V shed 1 base, J shed 0 bases, and the junction held 7 bases outside the gene matches. From germline, CDR1 is SGHTA and CDR2 FQGNSA.

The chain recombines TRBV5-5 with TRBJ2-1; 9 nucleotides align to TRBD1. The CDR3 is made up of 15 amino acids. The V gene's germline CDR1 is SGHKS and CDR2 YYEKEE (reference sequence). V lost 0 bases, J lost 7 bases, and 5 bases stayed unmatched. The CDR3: CASSLAGTGRNEQFF. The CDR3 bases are TGTGCCAGCAGCTTGGCCGGGACAGGGCGGAATGAGCAGTTCTTC.

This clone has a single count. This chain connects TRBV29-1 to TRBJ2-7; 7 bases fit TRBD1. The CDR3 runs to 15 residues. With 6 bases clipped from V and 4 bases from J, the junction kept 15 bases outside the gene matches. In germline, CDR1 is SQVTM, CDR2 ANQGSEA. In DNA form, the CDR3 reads TGCAGCGTCCGAAAAGCAAGGACAGGCATATACGAGCAGTACTTC. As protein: CSVRKARTGIYEQYF.

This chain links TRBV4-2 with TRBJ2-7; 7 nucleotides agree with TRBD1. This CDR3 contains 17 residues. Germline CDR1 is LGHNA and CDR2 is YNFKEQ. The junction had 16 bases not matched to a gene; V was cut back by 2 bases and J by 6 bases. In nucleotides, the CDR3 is TGTGCCAGCAGCCAAAACCCGGGACAGCGGTCCTTAGCCGAGCAGTACTTC. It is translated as CASSQNPGQRSLAEQYF.

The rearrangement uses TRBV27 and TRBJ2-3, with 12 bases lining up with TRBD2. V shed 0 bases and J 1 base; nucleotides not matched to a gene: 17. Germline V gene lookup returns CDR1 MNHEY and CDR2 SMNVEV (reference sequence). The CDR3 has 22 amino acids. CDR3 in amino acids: CASSLSISAETSGRSRTDTQYF. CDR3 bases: TGTGCCAGCAGTTTATCGATCTCTGCCGAGACTAGCGGGAGATCGCGCACAGATACGCAGTATTTT.

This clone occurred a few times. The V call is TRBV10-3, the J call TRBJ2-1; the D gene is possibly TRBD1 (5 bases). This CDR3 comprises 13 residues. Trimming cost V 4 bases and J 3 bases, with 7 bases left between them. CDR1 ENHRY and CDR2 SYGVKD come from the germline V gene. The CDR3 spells CAISGQSYNEQFF. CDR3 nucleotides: TGTGCCATCAGTGGACAGAGCTACAATGAGCAGTTCTTC.

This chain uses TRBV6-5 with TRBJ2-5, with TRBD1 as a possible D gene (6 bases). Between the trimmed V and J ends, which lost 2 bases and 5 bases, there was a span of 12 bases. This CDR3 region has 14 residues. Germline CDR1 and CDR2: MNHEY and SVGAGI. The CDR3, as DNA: TGTGCCAGCAGTTACCTCAGGGGCGTGGAGACCCAGTACTTC. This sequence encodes CASSYLRGVETQYF.

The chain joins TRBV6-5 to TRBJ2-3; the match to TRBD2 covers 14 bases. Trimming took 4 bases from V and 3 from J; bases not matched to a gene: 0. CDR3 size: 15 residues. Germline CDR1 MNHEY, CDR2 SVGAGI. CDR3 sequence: CASSWTSGRTDTQYF. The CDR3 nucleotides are TGTGCCAGCAGTTGGACTAGCGGGAGGACAGATACGCAGTATTTT.

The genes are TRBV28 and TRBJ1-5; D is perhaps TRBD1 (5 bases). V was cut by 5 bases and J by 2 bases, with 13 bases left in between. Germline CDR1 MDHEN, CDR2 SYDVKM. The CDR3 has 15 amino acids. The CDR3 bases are TGTGCCAGCAGTCCCACCCTCAGGGGCAATCAGCCCCAGCATTTT. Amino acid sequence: CASSPTLRGNQPQHF.

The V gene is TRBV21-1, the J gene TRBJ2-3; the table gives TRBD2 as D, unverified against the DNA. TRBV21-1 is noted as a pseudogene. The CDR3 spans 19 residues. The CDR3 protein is CASSKGFLYDREVADTQYF. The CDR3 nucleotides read TGTGCCAGCAGCAAAGGATTCCTTTATGATCGGGAGGTTGCAGATACGCAGTATTTT.

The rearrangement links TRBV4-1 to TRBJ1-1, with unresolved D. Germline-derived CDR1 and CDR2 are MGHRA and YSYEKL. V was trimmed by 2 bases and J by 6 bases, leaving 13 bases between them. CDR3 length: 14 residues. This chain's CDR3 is CASSQPDMFSEAFF. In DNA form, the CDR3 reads TGCGCCAGCAGCCAACCTGACATGTTCTCTGAAGCTTTCTTT.

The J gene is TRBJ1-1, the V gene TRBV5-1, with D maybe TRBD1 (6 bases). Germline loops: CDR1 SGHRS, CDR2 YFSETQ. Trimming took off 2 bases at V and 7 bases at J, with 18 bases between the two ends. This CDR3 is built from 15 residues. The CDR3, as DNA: TGCGCCAGCAGCTTTGAGGGACAAATATTGGTTGAAGCTTTCTTT. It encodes CASSFEGQILVEAFF. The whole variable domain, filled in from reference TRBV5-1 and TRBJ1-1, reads KAGVTQTPRYLIKTRGQQVTLSCSPISGHRSVSWYQQTPGQGLQFLFEYFSETQRNKGNFPGRFSGRQFSNSRSEMNVSTLELGDSALYLCASSFEGQILVEAFFGQGTRLTVV.

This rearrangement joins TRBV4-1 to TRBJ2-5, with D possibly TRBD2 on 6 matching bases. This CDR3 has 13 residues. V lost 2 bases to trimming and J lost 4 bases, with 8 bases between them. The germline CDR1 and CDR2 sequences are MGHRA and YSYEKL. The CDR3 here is CASSQWRGETQYF. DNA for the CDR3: TGCGCCAGCAGCCAATGGCGGGGAGAGACCCAGTACTTC.

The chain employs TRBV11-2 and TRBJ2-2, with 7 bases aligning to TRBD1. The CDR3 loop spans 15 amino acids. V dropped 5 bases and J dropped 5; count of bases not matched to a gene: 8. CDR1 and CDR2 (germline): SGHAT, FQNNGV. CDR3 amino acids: CASSPAGTATGELFF. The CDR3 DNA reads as TGTGCCAGCAGCCCTGCCGGGACAGCGACCGGGGAGCTGTTTTTT.

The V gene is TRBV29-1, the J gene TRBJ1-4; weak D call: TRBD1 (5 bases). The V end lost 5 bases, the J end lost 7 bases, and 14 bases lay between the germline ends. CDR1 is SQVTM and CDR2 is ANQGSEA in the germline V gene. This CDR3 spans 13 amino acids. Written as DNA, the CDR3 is TGCAGCGTTTTCTTGGCAGGGCGTGAAAAACTGTTTTTT. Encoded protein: CSVFLAGREKLFF.

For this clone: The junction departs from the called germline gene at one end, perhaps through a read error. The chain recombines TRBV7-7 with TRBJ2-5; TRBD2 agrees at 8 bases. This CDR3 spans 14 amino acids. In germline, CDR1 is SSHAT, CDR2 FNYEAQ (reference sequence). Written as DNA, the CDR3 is TGTGCTAGCAGCATCGGACTAGCACCAGAGACCCAGTACTTC. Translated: CASSIGLAPETQYF.

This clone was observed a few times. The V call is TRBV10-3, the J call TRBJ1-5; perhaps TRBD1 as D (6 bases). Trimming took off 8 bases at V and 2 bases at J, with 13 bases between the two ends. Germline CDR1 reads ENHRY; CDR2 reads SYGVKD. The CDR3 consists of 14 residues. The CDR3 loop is CAIREQGGNQPQHF. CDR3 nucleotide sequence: TGTGCCATCCGCGAACAGGGTGGCAATCAGCCCCAGCATTTT.

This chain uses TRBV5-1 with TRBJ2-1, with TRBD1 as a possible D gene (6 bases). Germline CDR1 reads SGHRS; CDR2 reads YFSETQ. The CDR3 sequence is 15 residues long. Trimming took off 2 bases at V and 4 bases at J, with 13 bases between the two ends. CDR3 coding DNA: TGCGCCAGCAGCTTAGGGGGTCAGTTTTACAATGAGCAGTTCTTC. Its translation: CASSLGGQFYNEQFF.

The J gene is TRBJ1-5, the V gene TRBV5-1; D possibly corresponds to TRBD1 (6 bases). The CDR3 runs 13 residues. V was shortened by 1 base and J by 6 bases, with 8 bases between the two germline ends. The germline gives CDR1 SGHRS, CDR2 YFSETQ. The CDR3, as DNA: TGCGCCAGCAGCTTGAGGGGGTCTCAGCCCCAGCATTTT. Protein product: CASSLRGSQPQHF.